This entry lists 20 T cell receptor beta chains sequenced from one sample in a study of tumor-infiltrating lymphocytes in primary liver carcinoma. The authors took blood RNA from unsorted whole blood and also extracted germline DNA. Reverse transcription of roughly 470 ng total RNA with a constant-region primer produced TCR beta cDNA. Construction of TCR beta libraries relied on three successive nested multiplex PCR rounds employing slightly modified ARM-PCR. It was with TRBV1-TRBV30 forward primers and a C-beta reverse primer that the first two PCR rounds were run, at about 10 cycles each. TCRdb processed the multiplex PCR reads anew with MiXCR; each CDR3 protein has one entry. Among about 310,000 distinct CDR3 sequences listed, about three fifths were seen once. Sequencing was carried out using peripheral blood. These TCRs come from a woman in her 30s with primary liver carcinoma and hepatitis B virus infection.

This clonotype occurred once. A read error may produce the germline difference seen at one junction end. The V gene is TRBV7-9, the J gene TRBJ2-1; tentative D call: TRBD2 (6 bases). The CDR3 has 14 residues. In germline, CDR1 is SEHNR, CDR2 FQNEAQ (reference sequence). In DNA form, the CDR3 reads TGTGCCAGCAGCTTAGCGGGAGGAGACAATAAGCAGTTCTTC. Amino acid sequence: CASSLAGGDNKQFF.

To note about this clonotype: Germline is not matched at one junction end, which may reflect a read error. DNA of the CDR3: TGTGCCAGCAGTTACGGACTAGCCTCCTACAATGGGCAGTTCTTC. Translated: CASSYGLASYNGQFF. This sequence joins TRBV6-2 or TRBV6-3 and TRBJ2-1; 8 nucleotides match TRBD2. The CDR3 covers 15 residues. In germline, CDR1 is MNHEY, CDR2 SVGEGT.

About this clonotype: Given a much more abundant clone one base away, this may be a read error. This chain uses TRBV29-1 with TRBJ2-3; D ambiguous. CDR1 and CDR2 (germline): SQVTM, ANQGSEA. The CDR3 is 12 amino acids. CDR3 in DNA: TGCATCGTTGAAAGGGACACAGATACGCAGTATTTT. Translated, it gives CIVERDTDTQYF.

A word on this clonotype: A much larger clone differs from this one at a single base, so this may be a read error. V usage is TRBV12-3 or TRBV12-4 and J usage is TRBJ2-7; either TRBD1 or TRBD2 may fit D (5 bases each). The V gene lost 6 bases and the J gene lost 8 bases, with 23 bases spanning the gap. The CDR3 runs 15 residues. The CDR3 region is CASSLLGTGVRKQYF. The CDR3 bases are TGTGCCAGCAGCCTACTGGGGACGGGCGTACGTAAGCAGTACTTC.

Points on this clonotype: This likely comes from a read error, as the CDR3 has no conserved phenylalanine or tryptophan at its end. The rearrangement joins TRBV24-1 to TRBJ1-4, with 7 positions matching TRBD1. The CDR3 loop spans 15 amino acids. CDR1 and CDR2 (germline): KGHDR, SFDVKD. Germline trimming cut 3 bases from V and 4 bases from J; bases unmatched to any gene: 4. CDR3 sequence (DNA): TGTGCCACCAGTGATCCCCGGGACAGTAATGAAAAACTGTTTCTT. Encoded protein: CATSDPRDSNEKLFL.

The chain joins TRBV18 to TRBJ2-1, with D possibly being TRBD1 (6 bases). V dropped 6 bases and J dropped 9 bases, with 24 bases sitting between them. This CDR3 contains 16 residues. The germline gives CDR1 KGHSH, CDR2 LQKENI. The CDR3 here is CASSTKPGTRGGEQFF. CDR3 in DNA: TGTGCCAGCTCCACAAAGCCGGGCACAAGAGGGGGTGAGCAGTTCTTC.

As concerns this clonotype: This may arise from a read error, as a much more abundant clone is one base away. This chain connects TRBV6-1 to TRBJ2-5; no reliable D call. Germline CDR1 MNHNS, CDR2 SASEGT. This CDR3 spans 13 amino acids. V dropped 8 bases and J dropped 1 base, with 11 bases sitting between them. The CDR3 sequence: CASAKAFQETQYF. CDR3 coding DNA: TGTGCCAGCGCGAAGGCGTTCCAAGAGACCCAGTACTTC.

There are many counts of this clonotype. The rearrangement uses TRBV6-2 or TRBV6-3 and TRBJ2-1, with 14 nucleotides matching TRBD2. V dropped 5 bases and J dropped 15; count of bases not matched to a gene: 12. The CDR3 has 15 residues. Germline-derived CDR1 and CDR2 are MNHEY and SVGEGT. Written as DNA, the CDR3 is TGTGCCAGCAGTCGTGATGGGACTAGCGGGAGAGAGGGGTTCTTC. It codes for CASSRDGTSGREGFF.

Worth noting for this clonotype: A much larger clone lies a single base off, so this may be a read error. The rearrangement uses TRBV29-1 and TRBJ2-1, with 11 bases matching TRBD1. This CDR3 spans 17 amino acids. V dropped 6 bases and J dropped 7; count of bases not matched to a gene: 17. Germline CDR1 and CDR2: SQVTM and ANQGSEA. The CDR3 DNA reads TGCAGCGTCCCCGGGACAGGGGGGAGCGGGAGGCAGAATGAGCAGTTCTTC. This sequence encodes CSVPGTGGSGRQNEQFF.

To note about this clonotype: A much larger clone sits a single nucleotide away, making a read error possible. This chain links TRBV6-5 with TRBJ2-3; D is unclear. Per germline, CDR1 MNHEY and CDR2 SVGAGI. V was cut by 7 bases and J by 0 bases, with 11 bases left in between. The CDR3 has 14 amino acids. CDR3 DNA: TGTGCCAGCAAAACAGAGTGGAGCACAGATACGCAGTATTTT. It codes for CASKTEWSTDTQYF.

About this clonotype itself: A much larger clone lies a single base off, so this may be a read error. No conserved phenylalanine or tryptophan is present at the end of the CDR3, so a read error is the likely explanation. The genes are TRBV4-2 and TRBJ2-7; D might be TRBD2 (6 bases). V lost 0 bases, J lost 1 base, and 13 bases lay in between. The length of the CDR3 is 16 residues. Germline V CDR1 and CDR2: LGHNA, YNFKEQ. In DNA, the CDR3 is TGTGCCAGCAGCCAAGAAGTGGGAGGAGCGTCCTACGAGCAGTACTAC. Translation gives CASSQEVGGASYEQYY.

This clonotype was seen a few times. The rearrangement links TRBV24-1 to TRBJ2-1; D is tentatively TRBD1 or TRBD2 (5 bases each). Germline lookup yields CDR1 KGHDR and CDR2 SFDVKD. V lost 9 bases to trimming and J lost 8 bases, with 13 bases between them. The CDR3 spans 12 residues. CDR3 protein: CATGTFLHEQFF. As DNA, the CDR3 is TGTGCCACCGGGACCTTTCTGCATGAGCAGTTCTTC.

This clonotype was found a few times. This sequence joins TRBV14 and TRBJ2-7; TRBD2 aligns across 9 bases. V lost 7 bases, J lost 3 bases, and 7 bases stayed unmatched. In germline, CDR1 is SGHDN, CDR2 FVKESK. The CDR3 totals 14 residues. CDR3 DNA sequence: TGTGCCAGCACCGCCGGGACTAGCTACTACGAGCAGTACTTC. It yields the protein CASTAGTSYYEQYF.

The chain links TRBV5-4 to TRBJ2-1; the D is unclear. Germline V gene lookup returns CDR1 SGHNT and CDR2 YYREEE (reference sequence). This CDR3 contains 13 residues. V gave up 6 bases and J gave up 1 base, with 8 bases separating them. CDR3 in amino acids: CASNLTSYNEQFF. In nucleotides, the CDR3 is TGTGCCAGCAACTTAACTTCCTACAATGAGCAGTTCTTC.

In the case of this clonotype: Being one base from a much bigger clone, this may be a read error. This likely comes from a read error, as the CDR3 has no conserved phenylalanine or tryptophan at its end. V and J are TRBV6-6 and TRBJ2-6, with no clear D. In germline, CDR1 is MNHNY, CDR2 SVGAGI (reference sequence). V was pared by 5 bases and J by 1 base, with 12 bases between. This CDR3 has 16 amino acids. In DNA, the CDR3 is TGTGCCAGCAGTGCCCGACATGAATCTGGGGCCAACGTCCTGACTTAC. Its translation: CASSARHESGANVLTY.

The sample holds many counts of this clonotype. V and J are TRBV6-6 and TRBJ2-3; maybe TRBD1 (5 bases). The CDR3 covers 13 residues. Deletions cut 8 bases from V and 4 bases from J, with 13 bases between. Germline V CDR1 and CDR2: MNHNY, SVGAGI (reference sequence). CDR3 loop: CASATGSADTQYF. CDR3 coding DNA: TGTGCCAGCGCCACAGGAAGCGCAGATACGCAGTATTTT.

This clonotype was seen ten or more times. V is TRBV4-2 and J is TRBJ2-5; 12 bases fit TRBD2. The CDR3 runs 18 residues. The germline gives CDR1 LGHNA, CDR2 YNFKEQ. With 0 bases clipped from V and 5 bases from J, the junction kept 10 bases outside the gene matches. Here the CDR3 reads CASSQETLAGGRPETQYF. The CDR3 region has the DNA TGTGCCAGCAGCCAAGAGACCCTAGCGGGAGGGCGCCCGGAGACCCAGTACTTC.

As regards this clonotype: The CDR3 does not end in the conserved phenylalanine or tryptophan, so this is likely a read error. The CDR3 bases are TGTGCCAGCAGCGTCACAGAGGGCAACGAGCAGTACTTA. Amino acids: CASSVTEGNEQYL. This chain uses TRBV11-2 with TRBJ2-7; a weak D match, TRBD2 (5 bases). CDR1 and CDR2 from the germline V gene are SGHAT and FQNNGV. The CDR3 is 13 amino acids. Trimming pared 5 bases from V and 5 bases from J, leaving 13 bases between.

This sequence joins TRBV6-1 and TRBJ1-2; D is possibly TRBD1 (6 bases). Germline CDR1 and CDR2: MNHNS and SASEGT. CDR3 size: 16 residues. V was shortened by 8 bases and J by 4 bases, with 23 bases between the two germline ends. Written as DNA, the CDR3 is TGTGCCAGCGATGGGTATTCCGGGACAAGGGGCTATGGCTACACCTTC. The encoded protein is CASDGYSGTRGYGYTF.

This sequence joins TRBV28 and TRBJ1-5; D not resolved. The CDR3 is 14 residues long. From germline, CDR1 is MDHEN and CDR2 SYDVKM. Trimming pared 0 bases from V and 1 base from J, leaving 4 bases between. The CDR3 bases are TGTGCCAGCAGTTTATGGCCAAGCAATCAGCCCCAGCATTTT. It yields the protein CASSLWPSNQPQHF.